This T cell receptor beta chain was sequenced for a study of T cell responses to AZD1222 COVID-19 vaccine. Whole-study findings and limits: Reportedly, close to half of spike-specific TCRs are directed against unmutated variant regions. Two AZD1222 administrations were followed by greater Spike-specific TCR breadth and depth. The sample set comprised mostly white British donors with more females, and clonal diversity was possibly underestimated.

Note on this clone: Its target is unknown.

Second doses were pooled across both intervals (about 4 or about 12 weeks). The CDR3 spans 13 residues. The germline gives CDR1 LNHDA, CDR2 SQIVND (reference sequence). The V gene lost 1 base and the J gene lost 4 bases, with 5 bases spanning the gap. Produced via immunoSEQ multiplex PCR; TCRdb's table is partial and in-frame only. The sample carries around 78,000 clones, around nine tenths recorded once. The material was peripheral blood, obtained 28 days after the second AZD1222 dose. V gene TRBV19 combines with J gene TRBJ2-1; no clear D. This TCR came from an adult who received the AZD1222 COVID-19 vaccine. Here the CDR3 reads CASSIGLYNEQFF. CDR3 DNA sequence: TGTGCCAGTAGTATAGGGTTGTACAATGAGCAGTTCTTC.